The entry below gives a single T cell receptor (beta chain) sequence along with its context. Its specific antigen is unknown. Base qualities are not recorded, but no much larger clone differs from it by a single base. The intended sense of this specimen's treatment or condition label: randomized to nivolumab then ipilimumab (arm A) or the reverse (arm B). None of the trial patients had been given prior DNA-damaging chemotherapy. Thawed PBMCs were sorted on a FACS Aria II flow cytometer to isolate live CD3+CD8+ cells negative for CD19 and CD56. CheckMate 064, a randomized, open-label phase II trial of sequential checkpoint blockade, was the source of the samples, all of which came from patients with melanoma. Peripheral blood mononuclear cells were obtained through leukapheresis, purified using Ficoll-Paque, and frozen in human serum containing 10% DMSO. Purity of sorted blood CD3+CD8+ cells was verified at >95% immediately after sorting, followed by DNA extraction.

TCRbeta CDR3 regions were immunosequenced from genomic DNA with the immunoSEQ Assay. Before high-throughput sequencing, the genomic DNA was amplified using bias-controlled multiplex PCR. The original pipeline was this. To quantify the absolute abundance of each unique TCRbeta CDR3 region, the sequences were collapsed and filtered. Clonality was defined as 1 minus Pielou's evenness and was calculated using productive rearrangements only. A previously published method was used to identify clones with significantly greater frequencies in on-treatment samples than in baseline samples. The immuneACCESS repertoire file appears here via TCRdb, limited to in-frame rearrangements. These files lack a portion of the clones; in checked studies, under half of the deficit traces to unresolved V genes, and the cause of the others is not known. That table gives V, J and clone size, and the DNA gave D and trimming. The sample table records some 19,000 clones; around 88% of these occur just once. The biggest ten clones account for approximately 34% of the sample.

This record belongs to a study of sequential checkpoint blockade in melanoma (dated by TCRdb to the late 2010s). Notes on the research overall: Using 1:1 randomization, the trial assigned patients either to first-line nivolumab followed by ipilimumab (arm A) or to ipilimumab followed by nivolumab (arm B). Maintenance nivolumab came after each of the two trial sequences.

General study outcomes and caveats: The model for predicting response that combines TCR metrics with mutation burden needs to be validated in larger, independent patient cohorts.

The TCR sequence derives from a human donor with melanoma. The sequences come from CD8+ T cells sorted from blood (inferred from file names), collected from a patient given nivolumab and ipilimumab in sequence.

The base sequence is TGCAGCGCTGGGGGAGGGGAAGCGGGGAACACTGAAGCTTTCTTT. Translation gives CSAGGGEAGNTEAFF. The chain is assembled from TRBV29-1 and TRBJ1-1, and TRBD1 may be the D gene, going by 5 matching bases. Trimming removed 7 bases from V and 1 base from J, leaving 19 bases between the germline ends. The germline V gene gives CDR1 as SQVTM and CDR2 as ANQGSEA. Spanning cysteine to phenylalanine, the CDR3 consists of 15 amino acids. Only the CDR3 portion is preserved as DNA: 45 bases, with reading frame beginning at the first base.